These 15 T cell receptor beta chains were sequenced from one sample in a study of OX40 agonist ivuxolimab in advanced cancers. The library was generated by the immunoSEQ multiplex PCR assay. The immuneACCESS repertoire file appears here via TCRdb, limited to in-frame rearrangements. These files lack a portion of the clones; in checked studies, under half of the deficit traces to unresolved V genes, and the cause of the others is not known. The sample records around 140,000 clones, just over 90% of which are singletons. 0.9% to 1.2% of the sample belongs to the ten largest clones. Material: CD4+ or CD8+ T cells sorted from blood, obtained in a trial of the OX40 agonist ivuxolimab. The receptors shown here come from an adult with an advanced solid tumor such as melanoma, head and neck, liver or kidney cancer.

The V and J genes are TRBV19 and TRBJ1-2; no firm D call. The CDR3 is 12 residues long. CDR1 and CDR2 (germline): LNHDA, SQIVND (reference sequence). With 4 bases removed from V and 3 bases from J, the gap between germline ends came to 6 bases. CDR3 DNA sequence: TGTGCCAGTAGTACACTCTACTATGGCTACACCTTC. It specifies CASSTLYYGYTF.

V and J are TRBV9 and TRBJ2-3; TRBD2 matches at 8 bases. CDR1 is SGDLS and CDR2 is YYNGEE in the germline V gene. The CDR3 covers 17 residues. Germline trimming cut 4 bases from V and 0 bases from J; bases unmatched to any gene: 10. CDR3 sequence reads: CASSILELAASTDTQYF. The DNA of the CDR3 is TGTGCCAGCAGCATACTCGAACTAGCGGCTAGCACAGATACGCAGTATTTT.

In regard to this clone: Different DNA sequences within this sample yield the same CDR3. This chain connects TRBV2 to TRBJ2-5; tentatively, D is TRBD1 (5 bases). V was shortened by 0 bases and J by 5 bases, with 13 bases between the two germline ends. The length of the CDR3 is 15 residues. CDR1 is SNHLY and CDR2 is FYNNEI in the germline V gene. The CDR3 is CASSEAQGVGETQYF. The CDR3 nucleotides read TGTGCCAGCAGTGAAGCGCAAGGGGTGGGCGAGACCCAGTACTTC.

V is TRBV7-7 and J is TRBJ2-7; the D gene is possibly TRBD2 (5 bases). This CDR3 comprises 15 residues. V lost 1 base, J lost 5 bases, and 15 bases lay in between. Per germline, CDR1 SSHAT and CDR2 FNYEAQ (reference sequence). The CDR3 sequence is CASSLGIGGAHEQYF. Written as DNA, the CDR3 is TGTGCCAGCAGCTTAGGTATTGGAGGAGCACACGAGCAGTACTTC.

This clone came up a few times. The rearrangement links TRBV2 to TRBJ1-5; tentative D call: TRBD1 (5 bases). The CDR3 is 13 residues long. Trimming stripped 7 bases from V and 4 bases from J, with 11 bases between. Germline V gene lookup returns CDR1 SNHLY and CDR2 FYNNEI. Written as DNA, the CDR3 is TGTGCCAGCAAAGACAGTCCTAATCAGCCCCAGCATTTT. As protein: CASKDSPNQPQHF.

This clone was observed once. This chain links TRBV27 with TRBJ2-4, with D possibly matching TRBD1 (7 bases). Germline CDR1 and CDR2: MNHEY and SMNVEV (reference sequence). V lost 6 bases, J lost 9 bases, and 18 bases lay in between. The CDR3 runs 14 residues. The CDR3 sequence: CASRLTGVGGIQYF. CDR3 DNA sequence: TGTGCCAGCAGACTAACAGGGGTCGGGGGCATTCAGTACTTC.

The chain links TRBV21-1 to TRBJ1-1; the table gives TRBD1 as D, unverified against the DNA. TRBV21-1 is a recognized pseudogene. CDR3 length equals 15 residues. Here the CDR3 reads CASSIPGTENTEAFF. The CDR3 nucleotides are TGTGCCAGCAGCATACCCGGGACAGAGAACACTGAAGCTTTCTTT.

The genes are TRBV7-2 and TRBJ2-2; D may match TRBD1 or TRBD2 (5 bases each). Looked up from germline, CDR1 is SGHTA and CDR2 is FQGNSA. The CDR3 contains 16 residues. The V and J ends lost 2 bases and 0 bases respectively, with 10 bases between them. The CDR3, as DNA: TGTGCCAGCAGCTTAATCGGGGCGTCGAACACCGGGGAGCTGTTTTTT. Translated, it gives CASSLIGASNTGELFF.

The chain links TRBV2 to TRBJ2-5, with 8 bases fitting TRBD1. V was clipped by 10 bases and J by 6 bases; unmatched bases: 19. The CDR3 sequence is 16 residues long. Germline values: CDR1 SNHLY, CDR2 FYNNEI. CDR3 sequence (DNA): TGTGCCACAAGTGGGCCAGGGGGCTCCCTGGGCCAGACCCAGTACTTC. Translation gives CATSGPGGSLGQTQYF. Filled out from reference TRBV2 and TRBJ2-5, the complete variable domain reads EPEVTQTPSHQVTQMGQEVILRCVPISNHLYFYWYRQILGQKVEFLVSFYNNEISEKSEIFDDQFSVERPDGSNFTLKIRSTKLEDSAMYFCATSGPGGSLGQTQYFGPGTRLLVL.

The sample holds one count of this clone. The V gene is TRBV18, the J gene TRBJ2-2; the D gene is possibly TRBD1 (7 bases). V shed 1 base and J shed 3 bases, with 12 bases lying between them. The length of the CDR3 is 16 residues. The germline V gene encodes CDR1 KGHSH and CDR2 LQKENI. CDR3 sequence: CASSPRGRGDTGELFF. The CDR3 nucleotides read TGTGCCAGCTCACCACGCGGCAGGGGGGACACCGGGGAGCTGTTTTTT. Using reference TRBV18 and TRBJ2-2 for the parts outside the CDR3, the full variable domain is NAGVMQNPRHLVRRRGQEARLRCSPMKGHSHVYWYRQLPEEGLKFMVYLQKENIIDESGMPKERFSAEFPKEGPSILRIQQVVRGDSAAYFCASSPRGRGDTGELFFGEGSRLTVL.

DNA for the CDR3: TGCGCCAGCAGCCCGAATAGCGGGAGTTCCTACGAGCAGTACTTC. Translated: CASSPNSGSSYEQYF. V and J are TRBV5-1 and TRBJ2-7, with 9 positions matching TRBD2. V lost 4 bases, J lost 1 base, and 6 bases stayed unmatched. CDR1 is SGHRS and CDR2 is YFSETQ in the germline V gene. CDR3 size: 15 residues.

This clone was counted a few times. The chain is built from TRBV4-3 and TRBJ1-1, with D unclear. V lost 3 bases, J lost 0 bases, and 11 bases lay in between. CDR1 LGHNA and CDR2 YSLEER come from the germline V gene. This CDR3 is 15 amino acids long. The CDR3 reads CASSQGLTLNTEAFF. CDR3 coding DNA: TGCGCCAGCAGCCAGGGCCTGACATTGAACACTGAAGCTTTCTTT.

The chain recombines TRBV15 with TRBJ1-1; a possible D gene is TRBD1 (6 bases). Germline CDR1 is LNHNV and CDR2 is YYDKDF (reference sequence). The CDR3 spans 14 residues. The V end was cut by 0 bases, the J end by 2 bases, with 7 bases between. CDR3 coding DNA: TGTGCCACCAGCAGAGAACAGGGAAACACTGAAGCTTTCTTT. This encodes CATSREQGNTEAFF.

The CDR3 spells CASSASRTGNVYGYTF. CDR3 DNA sequence: TGTGCCAGCAGTGCGAGCCGGACAGGGAATGTTTATGGCTACACCTTC. The V call is TRBV27, the J call TRBJ1-2; the match to TRBD1 covers 8 bases. Per the germline V gene, CDR1 is MNHEY and CDR2 is SMNVEV (reference sequence). The CDR3 runs to 16 residues. With V trimmed by 5 bases and J by 5 bases, 13 bases remained unmatched.

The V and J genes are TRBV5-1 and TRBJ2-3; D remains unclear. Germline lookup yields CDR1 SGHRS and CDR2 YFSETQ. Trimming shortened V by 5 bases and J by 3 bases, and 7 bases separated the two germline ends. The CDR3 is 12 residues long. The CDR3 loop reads CASRFTTDTQYF. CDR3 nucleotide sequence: TGCGCCAGCAGGTTTACTACAGATACGCAGTATTTT.